Below are 15 T cell receptor beta chains sequenced from a single sample in a study of response to subunit inactivated influenza vaccine. TCRdb called the RT-PCR reads again in MiXCR, with one record for every CDR3 protein. The sample yields hundreds of thousands of distinct CDR3 sequences, 10% to 12% seen once. This sample also belongs to another study, concerning T cells expressing NK-cell markers. According to that study: UMI-tagged 5'RACE template switching yielded the TCR beta cDNA.

This material consisted of PBMCs from blood, taken on the day of vaccination. The receptors originated from a man between 50 and 59 years old who received an inactivated influenza vaccine.

This clonotype was seen many times. The chain carries TRBV12-3 or TRBV12-4 and TRBJ2-7; no firm D call. This CDR3 has 13 amino acids. The V end was cut by 5 bases, the J end by 6 bases, with 14 bases between. The DNA of the CDR3 is TGTGCCAGCAGTCCTTCCCAGCCGTCCGAGCAGTACTTC. It specifies CASSPSQPSEQYF.

This clonotype was observed a handful of times. CDR3 nucleotide sequence: TGCAGCGTTGCGCAGGCCTATGGCTACACCTTC. Amino acids: CSVAQAYGYTF. The rearrangement joins TRBV29-1 to TRBJ1-2; D gene unclear. V shed 4 bases and J shed 4 bases, with 7 bases lying between them. The germline V gene encodes CDR1 SQVTM and CDR2 ANQGSEA. The CDR3 is 11 amino acids.

This clonotype appeared many times. V usage is TRBV20-1 and J usage is TRBJ2-1; 8 bases are shared with TRBD2. The CDR3 runs to 12 residues. V shed 7 bases, J shed 7 bases, and the junction held 6 bases outside the gene matches. Germline CDR1 DFQATT, CDR2 SNEGSKA (reference sequence). CDR3 nucleotide sequence: TGCAGTGACAGCGGGAGAGCAAATGAGCAGTTCTTC. It specifies CSDSGRANEQFF.

This clonotype was counted only a few times. The chain recombines TRBV11-2 with TRBJ2-7, with D tentatively TRBD2 (5 bases). V shed 4 bases and J shed 6 bases, with 13 bases lying between them. This CDR3 is 13 amino acids long. Germline V gene data show CDR1 as SGHAT and CDR2 as FQNNGV. This chain's CDR3 is CASSYGLGVEQYF. The CDR3 nucleotides are TGTGCCAGCAGCTATGGTCTCGGGGTCGAGCAGTACTTC.

The chain combines TRBV20-1 with TRBJ2-1, with 10 bases identical to TRBD2. This CDR3 spans 15 amino acids. The ends lost 1 base at V and 4 bases at J; junction bases unmatched: 4. Germline-derived CDR1 and CDR2 are DFQATT and SNEGSKA (reference sequence). CDR3 loop: CSARALAGAYNEQFF. The CDR3 nucleotides read TGCAGTGCTAGAGCTCTAGCGGGGGCTTACAATGAGCAGTTCTTC.

The chain recombines TRBV5-6 with TRBJ2-7; possibly TRBD1 or TRBD2 for D (5 bases each). V dropped 0 bases and J dropped 7 bases, with 14 bases sitting between them. The CDR3 length is 14 residues. The V gene's germline CDR1 is SGHDT and CDR2 YYEEEE. For the CDR3, the DNA is TGTGCCAGCAGCTTGGGACCGGCAGGGAGAGAGCAGTACTTC. This translates into CASSLGPAGREQYF.

This clonotype was detected only a few times. This chain links TRBV3-1 with TRBJ2-3, with D maybe TRBD2 (5 bases). From germline, CDR1 is LGHDT and CDR2 YNNKEL (reference sequence). This CDR3 spans 17 amino acids. V was clipped by 2 bases and J by 5 bases, with 20 bases between them. CDR3 loop: CASSQPAAKGGGDTQYF. The CDR3 DNA follows: TGTGCCAGCAGCCAACCAGCGGCAAAGGGCGGCGGAGATACGCAGTATTTT.

There are a few counts of this clonotype. The chain couples TRBV7-8 to TRBJ2-1; 9 positions agree with TRBD1. CDR1 is SGHVS and CDR2 is FQNEAQ in the germline V gene. This CDR3 spans 16 amino acids. Germline trimming cut 5 bases from V and 7 bases from J; bases unmatched to any gene: 12. The CDR3 region has the DNA TGTGCCAGCAGCCAAATTATCGGGACAGGGAGGAATGAGCAGTTCTTC. The encoded protein is CASSQIIGTGRNEQFF.

The chain has TRBV6-2 or TRBV6-3 and TRBJ1-1; a weak D match, TRBD1 (6 bases). The CDR3 contains 13 residues. Germline assignment: CDR1 MNHEY and CDR2 SVGEGT. Deletions cut 4 bases from V and 5 bases from J, with 11 bases between. CDR3 sequence: CASSLPGQTEAFF. Here the CDR3 DNA reads TGTGCCAGCAGTTTACCCGGACAGACTGAAGCTTTCTTT.

The chain carries TRBV6-6 and TRBJ1-4; D not resolved. V lost 6 bases to trimming and J lost 8 bases, with 13 bases between them. CDR3 length: 13 residues. CDR1 is MNHNY, CDR2 SVGAGI, per germline (reference sequence). CDR3 residues: CASSPGPPEKLFF. The DNA for the CDR3 is TGTGCCAGCAGCCCCGGGCCGCCGGAAAAACTGTTTTTT.

A few counts support this clonotype. The chain has TRBV12-3 or TRBV12-4 and TRBJ2-1; 8 nucleotides match TRBD1. This CDR3 is built from 15 residues. V lost 2 bases and J lost 5; bases outside the gene matches: 5. For the CDR3, the DNA is TGTGCCAGCAGTTTACCCGGGACAGGCAACAATGAGCAGTTCTTC. Its protein product is CASSLPGTGNNEQFF.

This clonotype showed up many times. This chain joins TRBV24-1 and TRBJ2-2; D not resolved. This CDR3 is 12 amino acids long. Germline CDR1 KGHDR, CDR2 SFDVKD. The V gene lost 1 base and the J gene lost 4 bases, with 0 bases spanning the gap. The CDR3 DNA reads as TGTGCCACCAGTGATTTCACCGGGGAGCTGTTTTTT. It translates to CATSDFTGELFF.

This chain connects TRBV3-1 to TRBJ1-2; D may be TRBD1 (5 bases). V shed 3 bases and J shed 3 bases, with 8 bases lying between them. This CDR3 comprises 13 residues. Germline CDR1 and CDR2: LGHDT and YNNKEL (reference sequence). The CDR3 here is CASSHGGDYGYTF. Here the CDR3 DNA reads TGTGCCAGCAGCCACGGGGGGGACTATGGCTACACCTTC.

The sample holds a few counts of this clonotype. V gene TRBV18 combines with J gene TRBJ2-1; TRBD2 matches at 9 bases. The CDR3 has 15 residues. Germline CDR1 is KGHSH and CDR2 is LQKENI. The junction had 5 bases not matched to a gene; V was cut back by 3 bases and J by 5 bases. DNA of the CDR3: TGTGCCAGCTCACCGCGCCTAGCGGGAAACAATGAGCAGTTCTTC. Amino acids: CASSPRLAGNNEQFF.

This clonotype was counted ten times or more. The chain couples TRBV5-1 to TRBJ2-3; D might be TRBD2 (6 bases). CDR3 length: 15 residues. Germline CDR1 SGHRS, CDR2 YFSETQ. V gave up 2 bases and J gave up 6 bases, with 16 bases separating them. CDR3 DNA: TGCGCCAGCAGCTTAACTGGAGGGCCGGGGGATACGCAGTATTTT. Its translation is CASSLTGGPGDTQYF. The full variable domain, rest sourced from reference TRBV5-1 and TRBJ2-3, is KAGVTQTPRYLIKTRGQQVTLSCSPISGHRSVSWYQQTPGQGLQFLFEYFSETQRNKGNFPGRFSGRQFSNSRSEMNVSTLELGDSALYLCASSLTGGPGDTQYFGPGTRLTVL.